The rows below give T cell receptor beta chains drawn from one sample of a study of CD8 T cells in Susac syndrome. TCRdb processed the immunoSEQ multiplex PCR reads anew with MiXCR; each CDR3 protein has one entry. The table lists approximately 120,000 distinct CDR3 sequences, around 90% of them singletons. The sample consisted of CD4+ T cells from PBMCs. The receptors originated from a human donor in good health. The CDR3 runs from the conserved cysteine through the conserved F or W. Where a row states a size, it is once, few, many or the class of an expanded clone; other rows omit it.

TRBJ1-5	-	TRBV11-2	CASSLDGGSDQPQHF
TRBJ1-1	-	TRBV2	CASSEAGGITEAFF
TRBJ2-7	-	TRBV27	CASSRYQGSYEQYF
TRBJ2-1	-	TRBV14	CASSQGSLWGSSSYNEQFF
TRBJ1-5	-	TRBV12-3/TRBV12-4	CASSTSNQPQHF
TRBJ2-1	few	TRBV5-1	CASSSPGTSGYNEQFF
TRBJ2-7	-	TRBV13	CASSLGPQAYEQYF
TRBJ2-5	once	TRBV12-3/TRBV12-4	CASSFSPFETQYF
TRBJ2-7	-	TRBV6-6	CASGGQGGEQYF
TRBJ1-5	-	TRBV19	CASMAGVINQPQHF